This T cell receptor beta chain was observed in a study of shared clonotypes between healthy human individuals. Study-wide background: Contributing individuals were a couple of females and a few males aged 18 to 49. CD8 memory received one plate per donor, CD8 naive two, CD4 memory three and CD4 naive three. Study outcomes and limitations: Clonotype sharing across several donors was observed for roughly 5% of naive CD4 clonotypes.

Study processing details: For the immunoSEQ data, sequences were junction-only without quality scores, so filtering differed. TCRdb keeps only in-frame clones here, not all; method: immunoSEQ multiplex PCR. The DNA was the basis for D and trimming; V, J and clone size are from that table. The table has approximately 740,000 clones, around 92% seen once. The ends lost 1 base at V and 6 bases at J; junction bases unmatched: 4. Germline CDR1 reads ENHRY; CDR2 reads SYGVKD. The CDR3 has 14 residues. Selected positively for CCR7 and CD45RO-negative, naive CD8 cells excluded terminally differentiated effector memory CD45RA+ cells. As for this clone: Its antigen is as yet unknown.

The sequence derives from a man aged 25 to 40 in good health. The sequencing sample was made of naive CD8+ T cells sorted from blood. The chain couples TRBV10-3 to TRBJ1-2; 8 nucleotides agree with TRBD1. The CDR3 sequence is CAISELQGDDGYTF. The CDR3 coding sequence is TGTGCCATCAGTGAGTTACAGGGGGATGATGGCTACACCTTC.